The 11 T cell receptor beta chains presented below share a single source sample, sequenced in a study of CD8 T cells in ankylosing spondylitis. Each CDR3 protein gets one entry after TCRdb re-called the 5' RACE reads with MiXCR. The sample lists about 240,000 distinct CDR3 sequences; 8% to 9.5% were seen once. Specimen: blood, either unsorted or a sorted T cell fraction (not recorded which). The receptors come from a male donor with ankylosing spondylitis or in good health (not recorded which).

This clonotype was seen at least ten times. The chain's CDR3 is CASSYRTGSNEQYF. CDR3 nucleotides: TGTGCCAGCAGTTACAGGACAGGGTCGAACGAGCAGTACTTC. This chain joins TRBV27 and TRBJ2-7; 8 bases are a match to TRBD1. Germline CDR1 and CDR2: MNHEY and SMNVEV (reference sequence). The ends lost 4 bases at V and 5 bases at J; junction bases unmatched: 7. The CDR3 consists of 14 residues.

This clonotype was detected ten times or more. The V and J genes are TRBV7-2 and TRBJ2-1, with D tentatively TRBD2 (5 bases). Germline-derived CDR1 and CDR2 are SGHTA and FQGNSA. Trimming left V 3 bases short and J 8 bases short, with 8 bases between. The CDR3 has 12 residues. The CDR3 region has the DNA TGTGCCAGCAGCTTCAGCGGCTATGAGCAGTTCTTC. Protein product: CASSFSGYEQFF.

This clonotype was counted many times. The chain has TRBV6-6 and TRBJ1-1; D possibly corresponds to TRBD1 (6 bases). The CDR3 covers 13 residues. V lost 6 bases and J 5 bases, leaving 13 bases between the germline ends. The germline V gene has CDR1 MNHNY and CDR2 SVGAGI (reference sequence). The CDR3 DNA reads as TGTGCCAGCAGCCGAGGACAGAATACTGAAGCTTTCTTT. It is translated as CASSRGQNTEAFF.

V and J are TRBV19 and TRBJ1-6; maybe TRBD1 (6 bases). Deletions cut 11 bases from V and 7 bases from J, with 21 bases between. Germline V gives CDR1 LNHDA, CDR2 SQIVND (reference sequence). The CDR3 consists of 15 residues. The CDR3 nucleotides read TGTGCCCAGGGGAACAGCAGATACACCAATTCACCCCTCCACTTT. This codes for CAQGNSRYTNSPLHF.

V and J are TRBV7-3 and TRBJ2-3, with no clear D. Trimming pared 5 bases from V and 3 bases from J, leaving 12 bases between. CDR1 SGHTA and CDR2 FQGTGA come from the germline V gene. CDR3 size: 14 residues. The CDR3 DNA follows: TGTGCCAGCAGCCCCGGACCTATAACAGATACGCAGTATTTT. Its translation: CASSPGPITDTQYF.

Ten or more counts support this clonotype. The gene calls are TRBV7-8 and TRBJ2-1; D ambiguous. Trimming pared 2 bases from V and 3 bases from J, leaving 11 bases between. Germline lookup yields CDR1 SGHVS and CDR2 FQNEAQ. The CDR3 is 15 residues long. The CDR3 protein is CASSLSFQRYNEQFF. CDR3 in DNA: TGTGCCAGCAGCTTAAGTTTCCAGCGCTACAATGAGCAGTTCTTC.

Concerning this clonotype: A much larger clone differs from this one at a single base, so this may be a read error. The chain joins TRBV6-1 to TRBJ1-2; D is possibly TRBD1 (5 bases). Germline V gene data show CDR1 as MNHNS and CDR2 as SASEGT. There are 15 residues in the CDR3. CDR3 protein: CAGSEAQGLHYGYTF. As DNA, the CDR3 is TGTGCCGGCAGTGAAGCGCAGGGCCTCCACTATGGCTACACCTTC.

This clonotype has ten or more counts. This chain connects TRBV2 to TRBJ2-1; D is unclear. Trimming took off 6 bases at V and 5 bases at J, with 14 bases between the two ends. The CDR3 extends over 14 amino acids. Germline assignment: CDR1 SNHLY and CDR2 FYNNEI. This chain's CDR3 is CASSLMGSHNEQFF. The CDR3 nucleotides read TGTGCCAGCAGCCTTATGGGTAGCCACAATGAGCAGTTCTTC.

This clonotype was recorded at least ten times. This CDR3 is CASSRGDGSYEQYF. For the CDR3, the DNA is TGTGCCAGCAGCCGGGGGGACGGTTCCTACGAGCAGTACTTC. This chain uses TRBV3-1 with TRBJ2-7; D is possibly TRBD2 (6 bases). The length of the CDR3 is 14 residues. Germline V gene data show CDR1 as LGHDT and CDR2 as YNNKEL (reference sequence). Trimming pared 4 bases from V and 1 base from J, leaving 11 bases between.

The sample holds many counts of this clonotype. The chain uses TRBV15 and TRBJ2-2, with D hard to call. The CDR3 sequence is 14 residues long. V lost 0 bases and J lost 7, with 9 bases in between. Looked up from germline, CDR1 is LNHNV and CDR2 is YYDKDF (reference sequence). The CDR3 nucleotides are TGTGCCACCAGCAGAGATCCAGCTGGCGGGGAGCTGTTTTTT. Translation: CATSRDPAGGELFF.

In its sample, this clonotype was seen many times. The V and J genes are TRBV10-3 and TRBJ2-7, with D perhaps TRBD2 (6 bases). The CDR3 totals 13 residues. V lost 10 bases and J 0 bases, leaving 13 bases between the germline ends. Germline CDR1 and CDR2: ENHRY and SYGVKD. CDR3 DNA sequence: TGTGCCACTGGGGAGGTTAACTCCTACGAGCAGTACTTC. It is translated as CATGEVNSYEQYF.